This T cell receptor (beta chain) was documented in a study of blood T cells in healthy people across ages. Primed by a sample-barcoded 5' primer and a J-beta primer mix, a second PCR proceeded for 7 to 11 cycles. One entry per CDR3 protein results from TCRdb running MiXCR on the 5' RACE reads. The sample carries around 1,900,000 distinct CDR3 sequences, around 42% recorded once. Germline assignment: CDR1 KGHDR and CDR2 SFDVKD. With 4 bases removed from V and 3 bases from J, the gap between germline ends came to 6 bases. This CDR3 comprises 13 residues. This clonotype originated in a human donor in good health. Material for sequencing was blood. The chain uses TRBV24-1 and TRBJ2-1, with no clear D. The CDR3 sequence: CATSEGIYNEQFF. The CDR3 coding sequence is TGTGCCACCAGTGAGGGCATCTACAATGAGCAGTTCTTC.